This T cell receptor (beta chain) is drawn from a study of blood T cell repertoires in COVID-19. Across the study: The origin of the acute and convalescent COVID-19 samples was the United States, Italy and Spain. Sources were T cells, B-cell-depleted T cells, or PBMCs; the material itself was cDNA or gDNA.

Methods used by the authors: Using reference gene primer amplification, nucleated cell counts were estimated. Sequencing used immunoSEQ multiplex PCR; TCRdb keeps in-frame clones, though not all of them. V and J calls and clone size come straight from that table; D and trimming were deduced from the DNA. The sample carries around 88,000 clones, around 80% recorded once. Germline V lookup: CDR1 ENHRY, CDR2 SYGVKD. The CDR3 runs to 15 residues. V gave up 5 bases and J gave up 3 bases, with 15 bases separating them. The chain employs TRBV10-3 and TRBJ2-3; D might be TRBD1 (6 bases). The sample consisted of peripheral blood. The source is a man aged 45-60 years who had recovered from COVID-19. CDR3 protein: CAISKTGTKTDTQYF. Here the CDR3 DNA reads TGTGCCATCAGTAAAACAGGGACCAAAACAGATACGCAGTATTTT.